This TCR beta chain was recorded in a study of cytomegalovirus exposure and HLA in healthy donors. Study-level findings and limits: As a later analysis showed, a missense DCLRE1C variant was linked to trimming of TCR beta V- and J-genes. Differences between HLA loci emerged in a later analysis of TCR association rates, with DRB1 most and HLA-C fewest. Per a prior analysis, the majority of TCR beta V segments were productive roughly 90% or roughly 30% of the time. In vitro work confirmed that three CMV-associated chains recognize CMV antigens.

Per germline, CDR1 SGHRS and CDR2 YFSETQ. The CDR3 is made up of 14 amino acids. V was pared by 6 bases and J by 2 bases, with 14 bases between. In its sample, this clone was seen a few times. Its antigen remains unidentified. A multiplex PCR was run with 60 Vbeta primers and 13 Jbeta primers. Using immunoSEQ multiplex PCR, the repertoire was profiled, and TCRdb retains in-frame clones only, with some absent. The data contain roughly 180,000 clones, roughly 8.7% of them singletons. The receptor was isolated from a woman in her 30s in good health and CMV-seropositive. Sequencing used PBMCs. The V gene is TRBV5-1, the J gene TRBJ1-2; tentatively, D is TRBD1 (6 bases). The CDR3 loop is CASTWGGLNYGYTF. DNA for the CDR3: TGCGCCAGCACTTGGGGGGGCTTAAACTATGGCTACACCTTC. The full variable domain, with the rest looked up from reference TRBV5-1 and TRBJ1-2, is KAGVTQTPRYLIKTRGQQVTLSCSPISGHRSVSWYQQTPGQGLQFLFEYFSETQRNKGNFPGRFSGRQFSNSRSEMNVSTLELGDSALYLCASTWGGLNYGYTFGSGTRLTVV.